This T cell receptor (beta chain) was sequenced in a study of shared clonotypes between healthy human individuals. From CD4+ cells came CD45RA+ naive and CD45RA-negative memory subsets. The repertoire was sequenced with immunoSEQ multiplex PCR; TCRdb's copy has only in-frame clones and lacks some. This table holds around 2.1 million clones, about 94% found once. The CDR3 covers 14 residues. Germline V CDR1 and CDR2: KGHSH, LQKENI. Trimming pared 6 bases from V and 5 bases from J, leaving 14 bases between. J is TRBJ2-4 and V is TRBV18; unclear D gene. The sample consisted of naive CD4+ T cells sorted from blood. Documented subset: CD45RA+ positively selected. The origin of this receptor is a man younger than 30 in good health. The CDR3 spells CASSRNVGQNIQYF. The CDR3 DNA reads as TGTGCCAGCTCGCGAAACGTCGGGCAAAACATTCAGTACTTC.